The clone carrying this T cell receptor beta chain showed up many times. Its antigen remains unidentified. This CDR3 is 13 amino acids long. Germline V lookup: CDR1 SEHNR, CDR2 FQNEAQ (reference sequence). V was pared by 5 bases and J by 6 bases, with 11 bases between. RNA transcripts yielded amplified TCR beta CDR3 regions. The study used the HTBI primer set for a first-round RT-PCR of the TCR CDR3. Using its own MiXCR run on the multiplex PCR reads, TCRdb lists one record per CDR3 protein. The sample holds approximately 410,000 distinct CDR3 sequences; roughly an eighth are singletons and the top ten take roughly 4.8%. The data belong to a study of T cells in Graves' hyperthyroidism and ophthalmopathy. About the research overall: Blood was drawn when the patient was first diagnosed and still untreated. Notes on the study in general: The majority of expanded thyroid clonotypes above 0.001 also appeared in blood. The model's output predicted ophthalmopathy at a median of around 6.9 months prior to onset.

V is TRBV7-9 and J is TRBJ1-5; a weak D match, TRBD1 (5 bases). The sequenced sample consisted of blood. The source of this sequence is a woman aged 18 to 35 with Graves' hyperthyroidism. The DNA for the CDR3 is TGTGCCAGCAGCCTATACGGGGCTCAGCCCCAGCATTTT. This codes for CASSLYGAQPQHF. Looking up the rest from reference TRBV7-9 and TRBJ1-5 gives the full variable domain: DTGVSQNPRHKITKRGQNVTFRCDPISEHNRLYWYRQTLGQGPEFLTYFQNEAQLEKSRLLSDRFSAERPKGSFSTLEIQRTEQGDSAMYLCASSLYGAQPQHFGDGTRLSIL.